This T cell receptor (beta chain) was observed in a study of early T cells in non-severe SARS-CoV-2 infection. Study context: The input, bulk RNA from unsorted whole blood, was sequenced, and chains were unpaired.

V was cut by 4 bases and J by 8 bases, with 17 bases left in between. The germline V gene has CDR1 SQVTM and CDR2 ANQGSEA. This CDR3 region has 13 residues. Each single cDNA molecule received a unique molecular identifier. TCRdb independently ran MiXCR on the 5' RACE reads; one entry per CDR3 protein. The table has approximately 27,000 distinct CDR3 sequences, 5.8% seen once. This clonotype has only a few counts. The sequenced sample was whole blood. The receptor comes from an adult who was a healthcare worker with PCR-confirmed SARS-CoV-2 infection or an uninfected control (not recorded which). The chain carries TRBV29-1 and TRBJ1-2; D is ambiguous. CDR3 amino acids: CSVGPLDKGGYTF. The CDR3 coding sequence is TGCAGCGTTGGCCCCCTTGACAAAGGGGGCTACACCTTC. Together with reference TRBV29-1 and TRBJ1-2, the CDR3 gives the full variable domain: SAVISQKPSRDICQRGTSLTIQCQVDSQVTMMFWYRQQPGQSLTLIATANQGSEATYESGFVIDKFPISRPNLTFSTLTVSNMSPEDSSIYLCSVGPLDKGGYTFGSGTRLTVV.